Below, 3 T cell receptor beta chains from the same sample are listed, as sequenced in a study of cytomegalovirus exposure and HLA in healthy donors. Primers for the PCR totalled 60 Vbeta and 13 Jbeta. The method was immunoSEQ multiplex PCR; TCRdb's version includes in-frame clones alone and lacks a portion of them. Of about 140,000 clones listed, around 80% are singletons. Input material: PBMCs. The receptors come from a woman in her fifties or sixties in good health and CMV-seropositive.

The genes are TRBV4-1 and TRBJ1-4, with D possibly matching TRBD1 (6 bases). CDR1 and CDR2 from the germline V gene are MGHRA and YSYEKL. V was pared by 2 bases and J by 6 bases, with 13 bases between. The CDR3 covers 15 residues. Here the CDR3 DNA reads TGCGCCAGCAGCCAACCGGGACACGGGGATGAAAAACTGTTTTTT. Protein: CASSQPGHGDEKLFF.

This sequence joins TRBV11-2 and TRBJ2-7; tentatively, D is TRBD2 (6 bases). The V and J ends lost 2 bases and 6 bases respectively, with 11 bases between them. The CDR3 is made up of 13 amino acids. Germline lookup yields CDR1 SGHAT and CDR2 FQNNGV. CDR3 sequence (DNA): TGTGCCAGCAGCTTAAGTCCGGGGGTCGAGCAGTACTTC. Its protein is CASSLSPGVEQYF.

The chain's CDR3 is CASSLNRANQPQHF. Written as DNA, the CDR3 is TGTGCCAGCAGTTTAAACAGGGCCAATCAGCCCCAGCATTTT. The chain employs TRBV27 and TRBJ1-5, with a tentative D call TRBD1 (6 bases). This CDR3 is 14 amino acids long. Germline-derived CDR1 and CDR2 are MNHEY and SMNVEV (reference sequence). V shed 2 bases and J shed 3 bases, with 8 bases lying between them.